Below, 32 T cell receptor beta chains from the same sample are listed, as sequenced in a study of OX40 agonist ivuxolimab in advanced cancers. TCRdb's copy holds only in-frame clones and misses some; the assay was immunoSEQ multiplex PCR. The table has 30,000 to 45,000 clones, roughly 77% seen once; the top ten hold approximately 21%. Sequencing was performed on CD4+ or CD8+ T cells sorted from blood, taken in a trial of the OX40 agonist ivuxolimab. The receptors were gathered from an adult with an advanced solid tumor such as melanoma, head and neck, liver or kidney cancer.

V usage is TRBV28 and J usage is TRBJ1-2; D remains ambiguous. The CDR3 loop spans 13 amino acids. Germline values: CDR1 MDHEN, CDR2 SYDVKM. Between the trimmed V and J ends, which lost 7 bases and 1 base, there was a span of 10 bases. The CDR3 protein is CASNNLYNYGYTF. The CDR3 nucleotides read TGTGCCAGCAACAATCTGTATAACTATGGCTACACCTTC.

The rearrangement joins TRBV6-5 to TRBJ2-7; 7 positions match TRBD1. V shed 4 bases, J shed 4 bases, and the junction held 13 bases outside the gene matches. The CDR3 consists of 16 residues. Germline V CDR1 and CDR2: MNHEY, SVGAGI. In nucleotides, the CDR3 is TGTGCCAGCAGTTTCTTGGACAGGCCCGCTTGGTACGAGCAGTACTTC. Its translation is CASSFLDRPAWYEQYF.

V gene TRBV2 combines with J gene TRBJ2-7; D is uncertain. There are 13 residues in the CDR3. V shed 3 bases and J shed 2 bases, with 8 bases lying between them. Germline V gives CDR1 SNHLY, CDR2 FYNNEI. The CDR3 reads CASSEDVTYEQYF. CDR3 nucleotides: TGTGCCAGCAGTGAGGACGTCACCTACGAGCAGTACTTC.

This clone has ten or more counts. This chain connects TRBV7-3 to TRBJ2-1, with D possibly TRBD2 on 5 matching bases. V was shortened by 5 bases and J by 7 bases, with 24 bases between the two germline ends. This CDR3 spans 17 amino acids. Germline-derived CDR1 and CDR2 are SGHTA and FQGTGA. The CDR3 sequence: CASSPRALFFRGNEQFF. In nucleotides, the CDR3 is TGTGCCAGCAGCCCACGGGCCCTTTTTTTCCGGGGTAATGAGCAGTTCTTC.

The chain uses TRBV30 and TRBJ1-3; the match to TRBD1 covers 8 bases. Trimming removed 5 bases from V and 4 bases from J; junction bases left unmatched: 4. In germline, CDR1 is GTSNPN, CDR2 SVGIG (reference sequence). This CDR3 has 13 residues. CDR3 sequence reads: CAWRDRRGNTIYF. CDR3 in DNA: TGTGCCTGGCGGGACAGGAGGGGAAACACCATATATTTT.

This sequence joins TRBV18 and TRBJ2-7; a weak D match, TRBD2 (6 bases). Germline-derived CDR1 and CDR2 are KGHSH and LQKENI. The ends were cut back, 6 bases at V and 3 bases at J, with 18 bases in the middle. The CDR3 consists of 15 residues. This CDR3 reads CASSGGLGDVYEQYF. As DNA, the CDR3 is TGTGCCAGCTCGGGGGGTTTAGGGGACGTCTACGAGCAGTACTTC.

The chain links TRBV6-5 to TRBJ1-6; possibly TRBD1 for D (6 bases). CDR1 and CDR2 from the germline V gene are MNHEY and SVGAGI. Trimming removed 4 bases from V and 0 bases from J, with 10 bases in between. The CDR3 contains 16 residues. The CDR3 coding sequence is TGTGCCAGCAGTTCGACAGGAAGCTCCTATAATTCACCCCTCCACTTT. It specifies CASSSTGSSYNSPLHF.

The rearrangement joins TRBV18 to TRBJ1-1; D is unclear. The germline V gene has CDR1 KGHSH and CDR2 LQKENI. V gave up 2 bases and J gave up 1 base, with 5 bases separating them. CDR3 length: 13 amino acids. Here the CDR3 reads CASSPGRNTEAFF. As DNA, the CDR3 is TGTGCCAGCTCACCAGGAAGGAACACTGAAGCTTTCTTT.

This clone has a single count. The chain employs TRBV14 and TRBJ1-6, with D possibly being TRBD1 (6 bases). The germline gives CDR1 SGHDN, CDR2 FVKESK. This CDR3 region has 15 residues. Trimming stripped 3 bases from V and 3 bases from J, with 9 bases between. For the CDR3, the DNA is TGTGCCAGCAGCCAGGGGGCTCACTATAATTCACCCCTCCACTTT. As protein: CASSQGAHYNSPLHF.

The chain has TRBV4-2 and TRBJ1-1; D not resolved. The CDR3 sequence is 15 residues long. CDR1 is LGHNA and CDR2 is YNFKEQ in the germline V gene. The V end lost 0 bases, the J end lost 1 base, and 9 bases lay between the germline ends. This CDR3 reads CASSQEGHTNTEAFF. CDR3 DNA: TGTGCCAGCAGCCAAGAAGGTCACACGAACACTGAAGCTTTCTTT.

This clone has more than one count but fewer than ten. The V and J genes are TRBV28 and TRBJ2-4, with a weak D call TRBD1 (5 bases). The ends were cut back, 6 bases at V and 0 bases at J, with 9 bases in the middle. Looked up from germline, CDR1 is MDHEN and CDR2 is SYDVKM. The CDR3 totals 14 residues. The CDR3 loop is CASSPTGAKNIQYF. DNA of the CDR3: TGTGCCAGCAGCCCTACAGGAGCCAAAAACATTCAGTACTTC.

V and J are TRBV11-2 and TRBJ2-1; the match to TRBD2 covers 15 bases. The CDR3 has 15 amino acids. From germline, CDR1 is SGHAT and CDR2 FQNNGV. Losses at the gene ends were 4 bases for V and 7 bases for J; bases not matched to a gene: 2. DNA of the CDR3: TGTGCCAGCAGCTGGACTAGCGGGGGGGCGAATGAGCAGTTCTTC. Its protein product is CASSWTSGGANEQFF.

The chain uses TRBV6-5 and TRBJ2-7; D possibly corresponds to TRBD1 (6 bases). The CDR3 consists of 12 residues. The germline CDR1 and CDR2 sequences are MNHEY and SVGAGI. Trimming left V 7 bases short and J 7 bases short, with 14 bases between. The CDR3 protein is CASTDRFGEQYF. The DNA for the CDR3 is TGTGCCAGCACCGACAGGTTTGGTGAGCAGTACTTC.

The V gene is TRBV27, the J gene TRBJ2-7, with D possibly TRBD2 on 6 matching bases. The germline V gene encodes CDR1 MNHEY and CDR2 SMNVEV (reference sequence). The CDR3 is 15 residues long. The V end was cut by 3 bases, the J end by 3 bases, with 15 bases between. The CDR3 DNA reads as TGTGCCAGCAGTTTGGACTACGGTGGGAACTACGAGCAGTACTTC. As protein: CASSLDYGGNYEQYF.

The chain employs TRBV7-9 and TRBJ2-5, with D perhaps TRBD1 or TRBD2 (5 bases each). CDR3 length: 14 amino acids. CDR1 and CDR2 from the germline V gene are SEHNR and FQNEAQ (reference sequence). V was clipped by 8 bases and J by 4 bases, with 17 bases between them. This CDR3 reads CASSPVSGRETQYF. In DNA, the CDR3 is TGTGCCAGCTCTCCCGTGTCGGGGCGAGAGACCCAGTACTTC.

CDR3 protein: CASSTDSATNEKLFF. CDR3 DNA sequence: TGTGCCAGCTCAACGGACAGTGCAACTAATGAAAAACTGTTTTTT. The J gene is TRBJ1-4, the V gene TRBV18; perhaps TRBD1 as D (6 bases). This CDR3 is built from 15 residues. Germline CDR1 KGHSH, CDR2 LQKENI. Trimming removed 5 bases from V and 0 bases from J, with 10 bases in between.

V usage is TRBV5-5 and J usage is TRBJ2-2; 9 bases map to TRBD1. V shed 6 bases and J 4 bases; nucleotides not matched to a gene: 4. This CDR3 is 14 amino acids long. Germline CDR1 SGHKS, CDR2 YYEKEE (reference sequence). CDR3 sequence reads: CASNRQGGTGELFF. The CDR3 DNA reads as TGTGCCAGCAACCGACAGGGGGGCACCGGGGAGCTGTTTTTT.

The rearrangement links TRBV29-1 to TRBJ2-3; D gene ambiguous. Germline assignment: CDR1 SQVTM and CDR2 ANQGSEA. The CDR3 runs to 16 residues. Trimming stripped 5 bases from V and 0 bases from J, with 18 bases between. The CDR3 sequence: CSVSPLARRSTDTQYF. The CDR3 coding sequence is TGCAGCGTTTCTCCTTTGGCGAGACGGAGCACAGATACGCAGTATTTT.

The chain recombines TRBV28 with TRBJ1-5; D gene ambiguous. CDR1 and CDR2 from the germline V gene are MDHEN and SYDVKM. The CDR3 is made up of 14 amino acids. The ends were cut back, 6 bases at V and 2 bases at J, with 11 bases in the middle. CDR3 amino acids: CASRLQRGNQPQHF. The CDR3 coding sequence is TGTGCCAGCAGACTACAGAGGGGCAATCAGCCCCAGCATTTT.

The chain recombines TRBV12-5 with TRBJ1-2; possible D gene TRBD1, 5 bases. Germline V gives CDR1 LGHNT, CDR2 FRNRAP. The ends were cut back, 5 bases at V and 7 bases at J, with 11 bases in the middle. The CDR3 sequence is 12 residues long. The CDR3 loop reads CASGRDRLGYTF. For the CDR3, the DNA is TGTGCTAGTGGTCGGGACCGTCTTGGCTACACCTTC. Complete variable domain (other parts from reference TRBV12-5 and TRBJ1-2): DARVTQTPRHKVTEMGQEVTMRCQPILGHNTVFWYRQTMMQGLELLAYFRNRAPLDDSGMPKDRFSAEMPDATLATLKIQPSEPRDSAVYFCASGRDRLGYTFGSGTRLTVV.

This clone was counted once. V and J are TRBV7-2 and TRBJ2-7, with no clear D. V was clipped by 5 bases and J by 2 bases, with 19 bases between them. The CDR3 has 16 residues. Germline V gene sequence: CDR1 SGHTA, CDR2 FQGNSA. The CDR3 coding sequence is TGTGCCAGCAGCCCTATCCACCGGACGAATACCTACGAGCAGTACTTC. It specifies CASSPIHRTNTYEQYF.

This sequence joins TRBV7-5 and TRBJ2-7; the DNA was not used to check the table's D call, TRBD1. TRBV7-5 counts as a pseudogene. The CDR3 consists of 16 residues. This chain's CDR3 is CVRSASVGARNYEQYF. CDR3 in DNA: TGTGTCAGAAGCGCCAGCGTAGGGGCAAGGAATTACGAGCAGTACTTC.

The V call is TRBV28, the J call TRBJ2-1, with D possibly TRBD2 on 6 matching bases. Trimming removed 6 bases at V and 0 bases at J, with 12 bases between. The germline gives CDR1 MDHEN, CDR2 SYDVKM. The CDR3 totals 15 residues. Written as DNA, the CDR3 is TGTGCCAGCAGGGAGGGGCGGAGCTCCTACAATGAGCAGTTCTTC. This translates into CASREGRSSYNEQFF.

This clone was detected once. J is TRBJ1-1 and V is TRBV28; D is ambiguous. Germline values: CDR1 MDHEN, CDR2 SYDVKM. The CDR3 length is 14 residues. The V and J ends lost 6 bases and 1 base respectively, with 12 bases between them. CDR3 DNA: TGTGCCAGCAGATATGGGGAGAGGAACACTGAAGCTTTCTTT. Translated, it gives CASRYGERNTEAFF.

The chain links TRBV5-4 to TRBJ1-3; weak D call: TRBD1 (6 bases). The germline V and J ends were trimmed by 2 bases and 0 bases, with 9 bases remaining between them. Germline values: CDR1 SGHNT, CDR2 YYREEE (reference sequence). This CDR3 has 15 amino acids. DNA for the CDR3: TGTGCCAGCAGCTTCGGGGGCGTCTCTGGAAACACCATATATTTT. This sequence encodes CASSFGGVSGNTIYF.

This chain uses TRBV5-8 with TRBJ2-6, with a tentative D call TRBD1 (6 bases). CDR3 length: 15 residues. The V end lost 4 bases, the J end lost 4 bases, and 12 bases lay between the germline ends. Germline V CDR1 and CDR2: SGHTS, YDEGEE. CDR3 DNA: TGTGCCAGCAGCATTGGACAGCCCGGGGCCAACGTCCTGACTTTC. Its protein product is CASSIGQPGANVLTF.

The chain joins TRBV6-1 to TRBJ1-3, with 9 bases aligning to TRBD1. There are 15 residues in the CDR3. CDR1 MNHNS and CDR2 SASEGT come from the germline V gene. With V trimmed by 1 base and J by 4 bases, 2 bases remained unmatched. Written as DNA, the CDR3 is TGTGCCAGCAGTGAAGGAGGGACAGGGGGAAACACCATATATTTT. Its translation: CASSEGGTGGNTIYF.

This rearrangement joins TRBV29-1 to TRBJ2-3, with unresolved D. This CDR3 spans 12 amino acids. Germline-derived CDR1 and CDR2 are SQVTM and ANQGSEA. The V and J ends lost 7 bases and 2 bases respectively, with 10 bases between them. The CDR3 nucleotides are TGCAGCGCCATCGGAGTCACAGATACGCAGTATTTT. Its protein is CSAIGVTDTQYF.

J is TRBJ1-2 and V is TRBV2, with TRBD1 matching over 11 bases. Trimming removed 6 bases from V and 6 bases from J; junction bases left unmatched: 15. CDR1 is SNHLY and CDR2 is FYNNEI in the germline V gene. The CDR3 totals 17 residues. The chain's CDR3 is CASSPPLGQGASNGYTF. Written as DNA, the CDR3 is TGTGCCAGCAGCCCTCCCTTAGGACAGGGGGCGTCGAATGGCTACACCTTC. The variable domain in full, with the rest retrieved from reference TRBV2 and TRBJ1-2, is EPEVTQTPSHQVTQMGQEVILRCVPISNHLYFYWYRQILGQKVEFLVSFYNNEISEKSEIFDDQFSVERPDGSNFTLKIRSTKLEDSAMYFCASSPPLGQGASNGYTFGSGTRLTVV.

Notes on this clone: At one of its ends the junction is not consistent with the germline gene, which may arise from a read error. The chain carries TRBV6-1 and TRBJ1-4; 10 bases align to TRBD1. The CDR3 loop spans 18 amino acids. Germline V gene sequence: CDR1 MNHNS, CDR2 SASEGT. CDR3 coding DNA: TGTGCCAGCAGTGTAGCCGGGACAGGGGTTCTTCATTCCGATTCCACCTCGTTT. The encoded protein is CASSVAGTGVLHSDSTSF.

This clone qualifies as medium-sized. As DNA, the CDR3 is TGTGCCAGCAGCGCCGGGACAGCCCCGCGGGCCAACGTCCTGACTTTC. Its protein is CASSAGTAPRANVLTF. The chain uses TRBV14 and TRBJ2-6; 7 bases are shared with TRBD1. CDR3 size: 16 residues. The germline CDR1 and CDR2 sequences are SGHDN and FVKESK. The V segment lost 5 bases and the J segment 5 bases; nucleotides outside the gene matches: 9. Combining the CDR3 with reference TRBV14 and TRBJ2-6 gives the whole variable domain EAGVTQFPSHSVIEKGQTVTLRCDPISGHDNLYWYRRVMGKEIKFLLHFVKESKQDESGMPNNRFLAERTGGTYSTLKVQPAELEDSGVYFCASSAGTAPRANVLTFGAGSRLTVL.

The rearrangement joins TRBV7-6 to TRBJ2-7, with a possible D match to TRBD2 (5 bases). Germline assignment: CDR1 SGHVS and CDR2 FNYEAQ. The CDR3 sequence is 12 residues long. V was cut by 5 bases and J by 3 bases, with 8 bases left in between. The CDR3 DNA sequence: TGTGCCAGCAGCCCGGACTTCTACGAGCAGTACTTC. It translates to CASSPDFYEQYF. The variable domain in full, with the rest retrieved from reference TRBV7-6 and TRBJ2-7, is GAGVSQSPRYKVTKRGQDVALRCDPISGHVSLYWYRQALGQGPEFLTYFNYEAQQDKSGLPNDRFSAERPEGSISTLTIQRTEQRDSAMYRCASSPDFYEQYFGPGTRLTVT.